What follows are 2 T cell receptor beta chains derived from one specimen sequenced in a study of blood T cell repertoires in COVID-19. Generated by immunoSEQ multiplex PCR, the TCRdb table keeps only in-frame clones and is missing some. The sample lists a few hundred thousand clones; 80% to 90% were seen once. The source material was peripheral blood. The receptors originated from a woman between 25 and 40 years old with COVID-19, enrolled during active disease.

The V and J genes are TRBV4-3 and TRBJ2-3, with D maybe TRBD1 (6 bases). Germline lookup yields CDR1 LGHNA and CDR2 YSLEER. This CDR3 spans 18 amino acids. V shed 2 bases and J shed 0 bases, with 18 bases lying between them. The CDR3 protein is CASSQSPWTATSTDTQYF. CDR3 sequence (DNA): TGCGCCAGCAGCCAAAGCCCTTGGACAGCTACTAGCACAGATACGCAGTATTTT.

This clone was counted a single time. The chain employs TRBV11-2 and TRBJ1-1; no definite D call. Germline V gives CDR1 SGHAT, CDR2 FQNNGV. V lost 5 bases to trimming and J lost 0 bases, with 16 bases between them. This CDR3 is built from 16 residues. The CDR3 sequence: CASSLLAGTLNTEAFF. In DNA, the CDR3 is TGTGCCAGCAGCCTCCTGGCGGGCACCTTGAACACTGAAGCTTTCTTT.